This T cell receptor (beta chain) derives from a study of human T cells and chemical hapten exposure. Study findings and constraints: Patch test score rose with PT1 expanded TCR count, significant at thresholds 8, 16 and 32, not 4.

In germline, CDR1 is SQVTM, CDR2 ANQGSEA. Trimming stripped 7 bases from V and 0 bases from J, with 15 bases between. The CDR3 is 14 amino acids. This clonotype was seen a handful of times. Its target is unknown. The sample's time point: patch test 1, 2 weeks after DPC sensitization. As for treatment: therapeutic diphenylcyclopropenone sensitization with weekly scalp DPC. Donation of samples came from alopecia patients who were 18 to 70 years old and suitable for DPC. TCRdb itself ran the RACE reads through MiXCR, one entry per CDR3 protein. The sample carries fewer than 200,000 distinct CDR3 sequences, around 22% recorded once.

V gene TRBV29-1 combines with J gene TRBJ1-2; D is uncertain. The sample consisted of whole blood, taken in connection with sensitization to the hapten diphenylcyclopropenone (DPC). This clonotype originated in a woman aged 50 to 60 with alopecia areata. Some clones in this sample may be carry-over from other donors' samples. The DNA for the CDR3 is TGCAGCGCTAATATTGGGAGACCTAACTATGGCTACACCTTC. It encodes CSANIGRPNYGYTF.